Listed here are 30 T cell receptor beta chains from one sample, sequenced in a study of T cell responses to AZD1222 COVID-19 vaccine. Some clones are missing from TCRdb's copy, which holds only in-frame ones; the method was immunoSEQ multiplex PCR. The profile shows about 140,000 clones, about nine tenths of them singletons. This material consisted of peripheral blood, taken on day 0 of AZD1222 vaccination. These receptors all come from an adult in good health.

The gene calls are TRBV6-5 and TRBJ2-1, with 8 bases fitting TRBD2. This CDR3 comprises 15 residues. The V gene end was trimmed by 8 bases and the J gene end by 1 base; junction bases not matched to a gene: 7. CDR1 is MNHEY and CDR2 is SVGAGI in the germline V gene. The CDR3 coding sequence is TGTGCCAGCCCAATAGCGGGAAGGTCCTACAATGAGCAGTTCTTC. Protein sequence: CASPIAGRSYNEQFF.

This sequence joins TRBV7-2 and TRBJ1-3; D is undetermined. Germline loops: CDR1 SGHTA, CDR2 FQGNSA. The CDR3 totals 15 residues. V lost 5 bases and J 0 bases, leaving 11 bases between the germline ends. The CDR3 here is CASSADRISGNTIYF. The CDR3 DNA reads as TGTGCCAGCAGCGCTGACCGTATCTCTGGAAACACCATATATTTT.

The genes are TRBV6-1 and TRBJ1-1, with D unresolved. Germline V gene sequence: CDR1 MNHNS, CDR2 SASEGT. The V and J ends lost 0 bases and 5 bases respectively, with 10 bases between them. CDR3 size: 14 residues. CDR3 coding DNA: TGTGCCAGCAGTGAAGCGCTTGGGTTTACTGAAGCTTTCTTT. As protein: CASSEALGFTEAFF.

The chain employs TRBV11-3 and TRBJ2-2; TRBD2 matches 9 bases. CDR1 and CDR2 from the germline V gene are SGHNT and YENEEA. Germline trimming cut 1 base from V and 6 bases from J; bases unmatched to any gene: 6. CDR3 length: 16 residues. The CDR3 region has the DNA TGTGCCAGCAGCTTAGTCCCTAGCGGGGCCTCCGGGGAGCTGTTTTTT. Its translation is CASSLVPSGASGELFF. The full variable domain, completed using reference TRBV11-3 and TRBJ2-2, is EAGVVQSPRYKIIEKKQPVAFWCNPISGHNTLYWYLQNLGQGPELLIRYENEEAVDDSQLPKDRFSAERLKGVDSTLKIQPAELGDSAVYLCASSLVPSGASGELFFGEGSRLTVL.

This chain links TRBV27 with TRBJ2-3, with 8 bases aligning to TRBD1. The CDR3 runs 13 residues. Germline CDR1 and CDR2: MNHEY and SMNVEV (reference sequence). Trimming took 6 bases from V and 4 from J; bases not matched to a gene: 3. CDR3 nucleotide sequence: TGTGCCAGCAGCGGACAGGGCTCAGATACGCAGTATTTT. Protein sequence: CASSGQGSDTQYF.

In nucleotides, the CDR3 is TGTGCCAGCAGCCAACCGGGACTAGCGGGGGGGACCGGGGAGCTGTTTTTT. Translation gives CASSQPGLAGGTGELFF. V and J are TRBV3-1 (or the pseudogene TRBV3-2) and TRBJ2-2, with 16 bases matching TRBD2. Germline CDR1 LGHDT, CDR2 YNNKEL (reference sequence). J gave up 5 bases and V 2 bases, and 2 bases lay outside the gene matches. The CDR3 covers 17 residues.

The V call is TRBV11-2, the J call TRBJ2-3; TRBD1 aligns across 7 bases. CDR1 SGHAT and CDR2 FQNNGV come from the germline V gene. Trimming cost V 5 bases and J 6 bases; bases outside gene matches: 2. This CDR3 comprises 12 residues. The CDR3 loop reads CASSPTGDTQYF. CDR3 bases: TGTGCCAGCAGCCCGACAGGGGATACGCAGTATTTT.

The rearrangement joins TRBV30 to TRBJ1-5; the D gene is possibly TRBD1 (6 bases). This CDR3 spans 15 amino acids. Germline CDR1 is GTSNPN and CDR2 is SVGIG (reference sequence). Trimming pared 0 bases from V and 4 bases from J, leaving 13 bases between. DNA for the CDR3: TGTGCCTGGAGTGTACAACAGGGTCTTAATCAGCCCCAGCATTTT. This translates into CAWSVQQGLNQPQHF.

This clone occurred once. CDR3 bases: TGTGCCAGCAGCTTGGTCGGGGGGGCGAACGGGGAGCTGTTTTTT. Translating gives CASSLVGGANGELFF. The chain uses TRBV5-5 and TRBJ2-2, with 8 bases that match TRBD2. V was clipped by 0 bases and J by 7 bases; unmatched bases: 5. The CDR3 is 15 amino acids. Germline-derived CDR1 and CDR2 are SGHKS and YYEKEE (reference sequence).

DNA of the CDR3: TGTGCCAGCTCAACGATACAGGCCCCAGATACGCAGTATTTT. Its protein product is CASSTIQAPDTQYF. The genes are TRBV18 and TRBJ2-3, with D possibly matching TRBD1 (5 bases). Germline loops: CDR1 KGHSH, CDR2 LQKENI. This CDR3 region has 14 residues. V lost 5 bases, J lost 4 bases, and 13 bases lay in between.

The chain recombines TRBV7-3 with TRBJ1-1, with TRBD1 matching over 11 bases. Germline V gene sequence: CDR1 SGHTA, CDR2 FQGTGA. The CDR3 is made up of 15 amino acids. The V segment lost 2 bases and the J segment 7 bases; nucleotides outside the gene matches: 6. CDR3 nucleotide sequence: TGTGCCAGCAGCTTAGGCCGGACAGGGGGCAGTGAAGCTTTCTTT. Translated, it gives CASSLGRTGGSEAFF.

The chain has TRBV6-5 and TRBJ1-2; the D is unclear. V was trimmed by 5 bases and J by 0 bases, leaving 13 bases between them. The CDR3 consists of 15 residues. Germline CDR1 and CDR2: MNHEY and SVGAGI. The CDR3 loop reads CASSPRTNTNYGYTF. For the CDR3, the DNA is TGTGCCAGCAGTCCCCGGACGAATACTAACTATGGCTACACCTTC.

This chain joins TRBV2 and TRBJ1-5; 8 bases map to TRBD1. The CDR3 runs 15 residues. Germline values: CDR1 SNHLY, CDR2 FYNNEI. J was trimmed by 0 bases and V by 6 bases; bases with no gene match: 4. CDR3 coding DNA: TGTGCCAGCAGAGACAGGGGATCTAGCAATCAGCCCCAGCATTTT. Translating it yields CASRDRGSSNQPQHF.

The gene calls are TRBV29-1 and TRBJ1-1; no firm D call. Germline assignment: CDR1 SQVTM and CDR2 ANQGSEA. The CDR3 spans 13 residues. V gave up 3 bases and J gave up 0 bases, with 8 bases separating them. The chain's CDR3 is CSVDRPMNTEAFF. CDR3 DNA: TGCAGCGTTGACAGGCCAATGAACACTGAAGCTTTCTTT.

V and J are TRBV7-2 and TRBJ2-5, with D tentatively TRBD2 (6 bases). From germline, CDR1 is SGHTA and CDR2 FQGNSA. The V and J ends lost 2 bases and 3 bases respectively, with 10 bases between them. This CDR3 comprises 14 residues. In DNA, the CDR3 is TGTGCCAGCAGCTTAAAGCGGGCGGAAGAGACCCAGTACTTC. Protein: CASSLKRAEETQYF.

The gene calls are TRBV19 and TRBJ1-1; D is undetermined. This CDR3 region has 12 residues. V was clipped by 2 bases and J by 3 bases, with 4 bases between them. Per the germline V gene, CDR1 is LNHDA and CDR2 is SQIVND (reference sequence). CDR3 residues: CASSIRDTEAFF. The CDR3 DNA reads TGTGCCAGTAGTATACGGGACACTGAAGCTTTCTTT.

The chain combines TRBV2 with TRBJ2-1, with D possibly being TRBD1 (5 bases). Trimming removed 11 bases at V and 4 bases at J, with 12 bases between. The length of the CDR3 is 12 residues. Germline V gives CDR1 SNHLY, CDR2 FYNNEI. CDR3 amino acids: CASRAEYNEQFF. The CDR3 DNA follows: TGTGCCTCCAGGGCCGAGTACAATGAGCAGTTCTTC.

The V gene is TRBV15, the J gene TRBJ1-4, with D tentatively TRBD1 (5 bases). Germline V gene sequence: CDR1 LNHNV, CDR2 YYDKDF (reference sequence). The V end was cut by 0 bases, the J end by 7 bases, with 18 bases between. The CDR3 contains 17 residues. The chain's CDR3 is CATSRDWAGSEGEKLFF. The CDR3 nucleotides are TGTGCCACCAGCAGAGATTGGGCAGGGAGTGAAGGTGAAAAACTGTTTTTT.

This chain uses TRBV27 with TRBJ1-1; D is perhaps TRBD1 (5 bases). Germline CDR1 reads MNHEY; CDR2 reads SMNVEV (reference sequence). This CDR3 has 12 amino acids. Trimming took off 3 bases at V and 8 bases at J, with 10 bases between the two ends. The CDR3 protein is CASSFRGKEAFF. The DNA for the CDR3 is TGTGCCAGCAGTTTCCGGGGGAAGGAAGCTTTCTTT.

The V and J genes are TRBV2 and TRBJ1-2; 7 positions agree with TRBD1. J lost 9 bases, V lost 11 bases, and 15 bases had no gene match. Germline loops: CDR1 SNHLY, CDR2 FYNNEI. This CDR3 is 13 amino acids long. CDR3 nucleotide sequence: TGTGCCGGGATGGGACAGTCACGTTCAAGCTACACCTTC. Its translation: CAGMGQSRSSYTF. Supplemented by reference TRBV2 and TRBJ1-2, the full variable domain reads EPEVTQTPSHQVTQMGQEVILRCVPISNHLYFYWYRQILGQKVEFLVSFYNNEISEKSEIFDDQFSVERPDGSNFTLKIRSTKLEDSAMYFCAGMGQSRSSYTFGSGTRLTVV.

This chain uses TRBV7-8 with TRBJ2-5; TRBD1 agrees at 11 bases. Germline V lookup: CDR1 SGHVS, CDR2 FQNEAQ. This CDR3 is 16 amino acids long. The V gene end was trimmed by 2 bases and the J gene end by 7 bases; junction bases not matched to a gene: 9. The CDR3 sequence is CASSLWDRGGRGTQYF. In DNA form, the CDR3 reads TGTGCCAGCAGCTTATGGGACAGGGGGGGAAGGGGGACCCAGTACTTC.

The chain carries TRBV19 and TRBJ1-5; D not certain. V was trimmed by 7 bases and J by 2 bases, leaving 6 bases between them. The V gene's germline CDR1 is LNHDA and CDR2 SQIVND (reference sequence). The CDR3 covers 12 residues. The CDR3 sequence is CASKKGNQPQHF. CDR3 nucleotide sequence: TGTGCCAGTAAGAAAGGCAATCAGCCCCAGCATTTT.

This clone was seen at least ten times. The chain recombines TRBV6-6 with TRBJ1-5; perhaps TRBD1 as D (6 bases). Germline CDR1 and CDR2: MNHNY and SVGAGI (reference sequence). CDR3 length: 15 residues. V dropped 6 bases and J dropped 5 bases, with 17 bases sitting between them. The CDR3 DNA reads TGTGCCAGCAGCGACAGCAGGGGATCCTATCAGCCCCAGCATTTT. Translating it yields CASSDSRGSYQPQHF.

V gene TRBV7-9 combines with J gene TRBJ1-6; a weak D match, TRBD1 (5 bases). Trimming stripped 5 bases from V and 9 bases from J, with 17 bases between. Germline V CDR1 and CDR2: SEHNR, FQNEAQ (reference sequence). The CDR3 loop spans 15 amino acids. The CDR3 spells CASSLPRRAGSPLHF. CDR3 in DNA: TGTGCCAGCAGCCTCCCCCGCAGGGCAGGTTCACCCCTCCACTTT. Variable domain in full (rest from reference TRBV7-9 and TRBJ1-6): DTGVSQNPRHKITKRGQNVTFRCDPISEHNRLYWYRQTLGQGPEFLTYFQNEAQLEKSRLLSDRFSAERPKGSFSTLEIQRTEQGDSAMYLCASSLPRRAGSPLHFGNGTRLTVT.

The chain combines TRBV2 with TRBJ1-6; D ambiguous. CDR3 length equals 14 residues. Germline V CDR1 and CDR2: SNHLY, FYNNEI. Trimming removed 4 bases at V and 4 bases at J, with 8 bases between. CDR3 coding DNA: TGTGCCAGCAGTGCGGCAGTTTATAATTCACCCCTCCACTTT. Its protein product is CASSAAVYNSPLHF.

This rearrangement joins TRBV7-2 to TRBJ2-1; 9 nucleotides agree with TRBD2. J was trimmed by 6 bases and V by 1 base; bases with no gene match: 16. The CDR3 sequence is 19 residues long. Germline V gives CDR1 SGHTA, CDR2 FQGNSA. The CDR3: CASSLDRWAGGQEVNEQFF. In DNA form, the CDR3 reads TGTGCCAGCAGCTTAGACCGGTGGGCGGGAGGGCAAGAAGTCAATGAGCAGTTCTTC. Full variable domain (outside the CDR3, taken from reference TRBV7-2 and TRBJ2-1): GAGVSQSPSNKVTEKGKDVELRCDPISGHTALYWYRQSLGQGLEFLIYFQGNSAPDKSGLPSDRFSAERTGGSVSTLTIQRTQQEDSAVYLCASSLDRWAGGQEVNEQFFGPGTRLTVL.

The chain recombines TRBV19 with TRBJ1-6; tentative D call: TRBD1 (5 bases). Germline-derived CDR1 and CDR2 are LNHDA and SQIVND (reference sequence). The ends were cut back, 6 bases at V and 1 base at J, with 13 bases in the middle. This CDR3 region has 16 residues. The CDR3 DNA follows: TGTGCCAGTAGCCAAGGTGGGGCGTCCTATAATTCACCCCTCCACTTT. Translating gives CASSQGGASYNSPLHF. Supplemented by reference TRBV19 and TRBJ1-6, the full variable domain reads DGGITQSPKYLFRKEGQNVTLSCEQNLNHDAMYWYRQDPGQGLRLIYYSQIVNDFQKGDIAEGYSVSREKKESFPLTVTSAQKNPTAFYLCASSQGGASYNSPLHFGNGTRLTVT.

This chain links TRBV10-3 with TRBJ2-1; 7 bases align to TRBD2. CDR1 is ENHRY, CDR2 SYGVKD, per germline. The J segment lost 7 bases and the V segment lost 7 bases, leaving 13 bases of the junction unmatched. CDR3 length equals 15 residues. CDR3 residues: CAITPRGDLFNEQFF. In DNA form, the CDR3 reads TGTGCCATCACCCCTCGGGGGGACCTCTTTAATGAGCAGTTCTTC.

CDR3 DNA sequence: TGCGCCAGCAGTCAATCCCACCTTTTGGGGGGGGTCGCCTATGGCTACACCTTC. Its translation is CASSQSHLLGGVAYGYTF. This chain connects TRBV23-1 to TRBJ1-2; D possibly corresponds to TRBD1 (5 bases). TRBV23-1 is an open reading frame, and its role is uncertain. Trimming took 0 bases from V and 4 from J, leaving 21 bases between them. The CDR3 has 18 residues.

The chain couples TRBV27 to TRBJ2-1; D is possibly TRBD2 (5 bases). The CDR3 contains 13 residues. Germline-derived CDR1 and CDR2 are MNHEY and SMNVEV (reference sequence). The V end lost 3 bases, the J end lost 7 bases, and 10 bases lay between the germline ends. Here the CDR3 DNA reads TGTGCCAGCAGTTTGACTAATGGGAATGAGCAGTTCTTC. Translating it yields CASSLTNGNEQFF.